The 4 T cell receptor beta chains given below trace back to one sample, sequenced in a study of regulatory T cells in long-lasting Graves disease. The authors built TCR beta libraries using iRepertoire HTBI primers and Arm-PCR of CDR3 regions. MiXCR, run by TCRdb on the multiplex PCR reads, gives a single entry per CDR3 protein. The sample lists 200,000 to 250,000 distinct CDR3 sequences; around 19% were seen once. Sample time point: newly diagnosed GD, antithyroid drugs for less than 3 months. From PBMCs, RNA was extracted and then used to make the TCR library. These data also formed part of another study, on T cells in Graves' hyperthyroidism and ophthalmopathy.

Sequencing used peripheral blood mononuclear cells (PBMCs), obtained at new diagnosis, from a patient treated with antithyroid drugs. These receptors were collected from a woman under 40 with Graves disease.

There are many counts of this clonotype. The genes are TRBV11-2 and TRBJ2-1; 11 positions agree with TRBD2. There are 17 residues in the CDR3. The J segment lost 7 bases and the V segment lost 3 bases, leaving 11 bases of the junction unmatched. Germline CDR1 SGHAT, CDR2 FQNNGV. The chain's CDR3 is CASSFTSGSGRVNEQFF. In nucleotides, the CDR3 is TGTGCCAGCAGCTTTACTAGCGGGAGTGGTCGGGTTAATGAGCAGTTCTTC.

The rearrangement joins TRBV6-1 to TRBJ2-7; 11 bases are a match to TRBD2. The CDR3 sequence is 18 residues long. From germline, CDR1 is MNHNS and CDR2 SASEGT. V dropped 6 bases and J dropped 2; count of bases not matched to a gene: 15. The CDR3 here is CASSPIGGLADSTYEQYF. The CDR3 DNA is TGTGCCAGCAGCCCTATCGGGGGACTAGCGGATTCTACCTACGAGCAGTACTTC.

V and J are TRBV5-5 and TRBJ2-1, with D possibly matching TRBD2 (5 bases). Trimming cost V 1 base and J 8 bases, with 16 bases left between them. The CDR3 length is 15 residues. Germline V gives CDR1 SGHKS, CDR2 YYEKEE (reference sequence). CDR3 protein: CASSLFRGDIDEQFF. For the CDR3, the DNA is TGTGCCAGCAGCTTGTTTCGGGGAGATATAGATGAGCAGTTCTTC.

This clonotype was picked up many times. The V gene is TRBV2, the J gene TRBJ1-5, with TRBD1 identical over 9 bases. V trimming: 3 bases; J trimming: 7 bases; junction bases outside the gene matches: 7. Per the germline V gene, CDR1 is SNHLY and CDR2 is FYNNEI. The CDR3 runs 15 residues. The CDR3 reads CASSEDRGVRQPQHF. The CDR3 nucleotides are TGTGCCAGCAGTGAGGACAGGGGCGTACGACAGCCCCAGCATTTT.